This T cell receptor (beta chain) is drawn from a study of cytomegalovirus exposure and HLA in healthy donors. Study outcomes and limitations: Later, TCR association rates were found to vary by HLA locus, highest for DRB1 and lowest for HLA-C. Judged likely to be a sequencing artifact was a cluster of highly shared sequence variants. Some V segments could not be told apart, so they were left out, TRBV6-2 and TRBV6-3 among them. Later, an analysis found that common viral pathogens appeared to be linked with several of the most significant clusters.

PCR amplification relied on 60 Vbeta primers (plus 13 Jbeta primers). Measured with immunoSEQ multiplex PCR; TCRdb has only the in-frame clones, and not every one. The data contain 110,000 or so clones, 60% to 80% of them singletons. This clone was seen a handful of times. Its antigen is as yet unknown. The germline gives CDR1 SGHNT, CDR2 YYREEE (reference sequence). This CDR3 comprises 13 residues. The junction had 5 bases not matched to a gene; V was cut back by 4 bases and J by 4 bases. Material for sequencing was PBMCs. The origin of this receptor is a man younger than 35 in good health and CMV-seropositive. J is TRBJ2-7 and V is TRBV5-4, with 7 bases matching TRBD1. The CDR3 loop is CASSLTGIYEQYF. In DNA, the CDR3 is TGTGCCAGCAGCCTGACAGGGATTTACGAGCAGTACTTC.